A single sample gave rise to the 13 T cell receptor beta chains below, sequenced in a study of cytomegalovirus exposure and HLA in healthy donors. The PCR ran on 60 Vbeta and 13 Jbeta primers. Produced via immunoSEQ multiplex PCR; TCRdb's table is partial and in-frame only. The sample includes under 150,000 clones, around 66% of them seen just once. Sequencing input: PBMCs. All receptors derive from a man aged 18 to 30 in good health and CMV-seropositive.

This chain connects TRBV6-5 to TRBJ2-3; a weak D match, TRBD1 (6 bases). Trimming removed 2 bases from V and 0 bases from J, with 9 bases in between. From germline, CDR1 is MNHEY and CDR2 SVGAGI. CDR3 length: 15 amino acids. CDR3 in DNA: TGTGCCAGCAGTTACGGGGGCCTTAGCACAGATACGCAGTATTTT. This encodes CASSYGGLSTDTQYF.

This rearrangement joins TRBV2 to TRBJ1-3; 9 bases map to TRBD1. CDR3 size: 16 residues. Germline loops: CDR1 SNHLY, CDR2 FYNNEI. V lost 6 bases and J lost 7; bases outside the gene matches: 13. This CDR3 is CASRKGQGFSRNTIYF. The CDR3 DNA reads as TGTGCCAGCAGGAAGGGACAGGGTTTCTCGCGGAACACCATATATTTT. The entire variable domain, with the rest obtained from reference TRBV2 and TRBJ1-3, is as follows: EPEVTQTPSHQVTQMGQEVILRCVPISNHLYFYWYRQILGQKVEFLVSFYNNEISEKSEIFDDQFSVERPDGSNFTLKIRSTKLEDSAMYFCASRKGQGFSRNTIYFGEGSWLTVV.

On this clone: One junction end does not reproduce the germline sequence, and a read error may be involved. The V gene is TRBV5-5, the J gene TRBJ1-4, with D maybe TRBD1 (5 bases). The CDR3 spans 14 residues. The germline CDR1 and CDR2 sequences are SGHKS and YYEKEE (reference sequence). In DNA, the CDR3 is TGCGCCTCCCGAGGGCGGGGGATTAATGAAAAACTGTTTTTT. This translates into CASRGRGINEKLFF.

This clone was seen at least ten times. The chain employs TRBV2 and TRBJ1-6, with 8 bases fitting TRBD1. The CDR3 totals 17 residues. Losses at the gene ends were 5 bases for V and 7 bases for J; bases not matched to a gene: 13. Germline V gene data show CDR1 as SNHLY and CDR2 as FYNNEI. The CDR3, as DNA: TGTGCCAGCAGTTCTTCTGTTGGACAGGGTGGCAATTCACCCCTCCACTTT. This gives the protein CASSSSVGQGGNSPLHF.

V is TRBV5-4 and J is TRBJ1-2, with D perhaps matching TRBD1 (5 bases). The CDR3 spans 13 residues. V was clipped by 4 bases and J by 4 bases, with 11 bases between them. In germline, CDR1 is SGHNT, CDR2 YYREEE (reference sequence). The CDR3 spells CASSTSQVYGYTF. The CDR3 DNA reads TGTGCCAGCAGCACCTCACAGGTCTATGGCTACACCTTC.

The J gene is TRBJ2-5, the V gene TRBV5-1; possibly TRBD2 for D (5 bases). This CDR3 region has 14 residues. V lost 0 bases, J lost 5 bases, and 11 bases lay in between. Germline V gene sequence: CDR1 SGHRS, CDR2 YFSETQ. The DNA for the CDR3 is TGCGCCAGCAGCTTGGGAGGGATTCAGGAGACCCAGTACTTC. Its protein product is CASSLGGIQETQYF.

The rearrangement links TRBV7-6 to TRBJ1-4; 9 nucleotides match TRBD1. CDR1 and CDR2 from the germline V gene are SGHVS and FNYEAQ. This CDR3 comprises 13 residues. The V gene end was trimmed by 5 bases and the J gene end by 6 bases; junction bases not matched to a gene: 1. CDR3 sequence reads: CASSRDRDEKLFF. In DNA, the CDR3 is TGTGCCAGCAGCCGGGACAGGGATGAAAAACTGTTTTTT. Together with reference TRBV7-6 and TRBJ1-4, the CDR3 gives the full variable domain: GAGVSQSPRYKVTKRGQDVALRCDPISGHVSLYWYRQALGQGPEFLTYFNYEAQQDKSGLPNDRFSAERPEGSISTLTIQRTEQRDSAMYRCASSRDRDEKLFFGSGTQLSVL.

The rearrangement uses TRBV19 and TRBJ2-5; 7 positions match TRBD1. This CDR3 spans 14 amino acids. Germline V gene lookup returns CDR1 LNHDA and CDR2 SQIVND (reference sequence). With V trimmed by 4 bases and J by 4 bases, 6 bases remained unmatched. The CDR3 loop is CASSKGAVRETQYF. CDR3 DNA: TGTGCCAGTAGTAAGGGGGCTGTTAGAGAGACCCAGTACTTC.

This chain connects TRBV28 to TRBJ2-7, with TRBD1 matching over 8 bases. CDR1 is MDHEN, CDR2 SYDVKM, per germline. CDR3 size: 16 residues. Trimming removed 1 base from V and 2 bases from J; junction bases left unmatched: 7. This CDR3 reads CASSLFAGQEAYEQYF. CDR3 sequence (DNA): TGTGCCAGCAGTTTATTTGCGGGACAGGAGGCCTACGAGCAGTACTTC.

V gene TRBV19 combines with J gene TRBJ2-2; maybe TRBD2 (6 bases). This CDR3 has 11 residues. Germline values: CDR1 LNHDA, CDR2 SQIVND (reference sequence). Trimming took 5 bases from V and 10 from J, leaving 8 bases between them. CDR3 nucleotide sequence: TGTGCCAGTAGTGGCGGGGCGGAGCTGTTTTTT. Translation: CASSGGAELFF.

This clone was detected only a few times. The V call is TRBV19, the J call TRBJ2-1; D perhaps matches TRBD1 (6 bases). This CDR3 contains 16 residues. V was clipped by 9 bases and J by 8 bases, with 26 bases between them. The V gene's germline CDR1 is LNHDA and CDR2 SQIVND (reference sequence). The CDR3 here is CASSDTYAGARDEQFF. The CDR3 nucleotides read TGTGCCAGCTCAGATACCTACGCAGGGGCTCGGGATGAGCAGTTCTTC.

This chain joins TRBV7-9 and TRBJ1-4, with 7 bases that match TRBD1. Germline V gene lookup returns CDR1 SEHNR and CDR2 FQNEAQ (reference sequence). Trimming removed 5 bases from V and 0 bases from J; junction bases left unmatched: 6. CDR3 size: 16 residues. The CDR3 sequence: CASSKTGAATNEKLFF. CDR3 nucleotide sequence: TGTGCCAGCAGCAAAACAGGGGCGGCAACTAATGAAAAACTGTTTTTT.

This clone was observed a single time. The chain carries TRBV29-1 and TRBJ1-1; 10 bases line up with TRBD1. Per germline, CDR1 SQVTM and CDR2 ANQGSEA. The V and J ends lost 7 bases and 5 bases, in that order; junction bases with no gene match: 7. The CDR3 sequence is 13 residues long. CDR3 protein: CSARTGGETEAFF. The CDR3 DNA sequence: TGCAGCGCTCGGACAGGGGGTGAAACTGAAGCTTTCTTT.